The TCR beta chain under discussion was sequenced for a study of cytomegalovirus exposure and HLA in healthy donors. Study observations and caveats: CMV antigen specificity was confirmed in vitro for three CMV-associated chains. Roughly uniform depth of sequencing across donors was assumed in presence/absence analyses.

Comment on this clone: The target antigen is unknown.

The CDR3 is made up of 16 amino acids. Germline V gives CDR1 LNHDA, CDR2 SQIVND (reference sequence). J gave up 5 bases and V 3 bases, and 10 bases lay outside the gene matches. The PCR ran on 60 Vbeta and 13 Jbeta primers. TCRdb's copy holds only in-frame clones and misses some; the assay was immunoSEQ multiplex PCR. The repertoire holds approximately 40,000 clones, with 66% as singletons. The TCR comes from a man aged 50-60 years in good health and CMV-seropositive. The gene calls are TRBV19 and TRBJ2-5; 9 bases agree with TRBD1. The sequenced sample consisted of PBMCs. The CDR3 spells CASSMMGQGIVETQYF. CDR3 DNA: TGTGCCAGTAGTATGATGGGACAGGGAATAGTGGAGACCCAGTACTTC.